The 27 T cell receptor beta chains given below trace back to one sample, sequenced in a study of radiation and T cells in renal cell carcinoma. The repertoire was sequenced with immunoSEQ multiplex PCR; TCRdb's copy has only in-frame clones and lacks some. The sample has 150,000 or so clones, about 88% seen once. Time point denoted: blood 4 weeks post-SBRT, at nephrectomy. The treatment is: 15 Gy SBRT to primary tumor, nephrectomy 4 weeks later. The sequencing here drew on blood, taken from a patient whose treatment included radiotherapy and nephrectomy. All receptors come from a woman in her fifties or sixties with renal cell carcinoma.

In this sample, this clone turned up a few times. This chain joins TRBV5-1 and TRBJ2-2, with D perhaps matching TRBD2 (6 bases). This CDR3 spans 16 amino acids. Trimming took 0 bases from V and 4 from J, leaving 13 bases between them. Germline loops: CDR1 SGHRS, CDR2 YFSETQ. The CDR3 spells CASSLVGGTRTGELFF. CDR3 DNA: TGCGCCAGCAGCTTGGTTGGGGGGACCCGCACCGGGGAGCTGTTTTTT.

The chain combines TRBV5-6 with TRBJ2-1; 9 nucleotides agree with TRBD1. This CDR3 is 14 amino acids long. The V and J ends lost 4 bases and 6 bases, in that order; junction bases with no gene match: 5. Germline V lookup: CDR1 SGHDT, CDR2 YYEEEE. The CDR3 DNA is TGTGCCAGCAGCGTCCGGGACAGGGTCAATGAGCAGTTCTTC. Protein product: CASSVRDRVNEQFF.

The gene calls are TRBV5-1 and TRBJ1-2; 11 bases line up with TRBD1. The J segment lost 11 bases and the V segment lost 4 bases, leaving 10 bases of the junction unmatched. Germline V CDR1 and CDR2: SGHRS, YFSETQ. This CDR3 has 14 amino acids. The CDR3 sequence: CASSLGQGAPSYTF. CDR3 in DNA: TGCGCCAGCAGCCTAGGACAGGGGGCCCCTTCATACACCTTC.

V is TRBV7-2 and J is TRBJ2-3; D is unclear. The CDR3 runs to 11 residues. CDR1 is SGHTA and CDR2 is FQGNSA in the germline V gene. Trimming left V 3 bases short and J 9 bases short, with 7 bases between. The CDR3, as DNA: TGTGCCAGCAGCTTTGGCGGAACGCAGTATTTT. Protein product: CASSFGGTQYF.

The chain recombines TRBV11-2 with TRBJ2-7, with D hard to call. V lost 4 bases and J lost 4, with 14 bases in between. The germline V gene encodes CDR1 SGHAT and CDR2 FQNNGV. The CDR3 is 14 residues long. CDR3 sequence (DNA): TGTGCCAGCAGCTCACGGTGGGATACGTACGAGCAGTACTTC. It specifies CASSSRWDTYEQYF. Complete variable domain (other parts from reference TRBV11-2 and TRBJ2-7): EAGVAQSPRYKIIEKRQSVAFWCNPISGHATLYWYQQILGQGPKLLIQFQNNGVVDDSQLPKDRFSAERLKGVDSTLKIQPAKLEDSAVYLCASSSRWDTYEQYFGPGTRLTVT.

The chain uses TRBV6-1 and TRBJ2-6; D remains ambiguous. Germline values: CDR1 MNHNS, CDR2 SASEGT. The CDR3 consists of 15 residues. Trimming left V 3 bases short and J 0 bases short, with 6 bases between. The CDR3 nucleotides are TGTGCCAGCAGTGAGGCCAGCTCTGGGGCCAACGTCCTGACTTTC. Translated, it gives CASSEASSGANVLTF.

The chain joins TRBV7-9 to TRBJ2-6; TRBD2 agrees at 8 bases. The V and J ends lost 5 bases and 1 base, in that order; junction bases with no gene match: 10. The germline V gene encodes CDR1 SEHNR and CDR2 FQNEAQ (reference sequence). The CDR3 sequence is 18 residues long. As DNA, the CDR3 is TGTGCCAGCAGCCCCCCAGCGGGGGTAGGGTCTGGGGCCAACGTCCTGACTTTC. It specifies CASSPPAGVGSGANVLTF.

The CDR3 bases are TGTGCCAGCAGTTTATGGGGCCGTGGTGAAAAACTGTTTTTT. It codes for CASSLWGRGEKLFF. The rearrangement links TRBV27 to TRBJ1-4; perhaps TRBD1 as D (5 bases). V lost 1 base to trimming and J lost 7 bases, with 10 bases between them. The CDR3 has 14 amino acids. The germline V gene has CDR1 MNHEY and CDR2 SMNVEV (reference sequence).

V is TRBV2 and J is TRBJ1-1, with 9 bases that match TRBD1. CDR1 and CDR2 (germline): SNHLY, FYNNEI. This CDR3 has 16 residues. Trimming at V came to 3 bases and at J to 1 base, leaving 6 bases not matched to a gene. CDR3 coding DNA: TGTGCCAGCAGTGACCCCGAGACAGGGGGGAACACTGAAGCTTTCTTT. Its protein product is CASSDPETGGNTEAFF.

This clone was observed a handful of times. V usage is TRBV6-6 and J usage is TRBJ1-1; weak D call: TRBD1 (5 bases). CDR3 length equals 13 residues. Germline V lookup: CDR1 MNHNY, CDR2 SVGAGI (reference sequence). V dropped 8 bases and J dropped 6 bases, with 16 bases sitting between them. CDR3 nucleotide sequence: TGTGCCAGCGCCGGGACTACACATCCTGAAGCTTTCTTT. It translates to CASAGTTHPEAFF.

The V call is TRBV5-4, the J call TRBJ2-2, with 7 bases that match TRBD2. The J segment lost 4 bases and the V segment lost 4 bases, leaving 4 bases of the junction unmatched. Per germline, CDR1 SGHNT and CDR2 YYREEE (reference sequence). This CDR3 is 14 amino acids long. The CDR3 loop reads CASSPGGVTGELFF. CDR3 nucleotide sequence: TGTGCCAGCAGCCCGGGAGGTGTCACCGGGGAGCTGTTTTTT.

V usage is TRBV15 and J usage is TRBJ2-1; TRBD2 matches at 7 bases. V lost 1 base to trimming and J lost 13 bases; unmatched junction nucleotides: 10. The CDR3 is 14 amino acids. In germline, CDR1 is LNHNV, CDR2 YYDKDF (reference sequence). This CDR3 is CATSRGEGGAYQFF. The CDR3, as DNA: TGTGCCACCAGCAGAGGGGAGGGAGGGGCTTATCAGTTCTTC.

The rearrangement uses TRBV7-6 and TRBJ2-2, with TRBD1 matching over 8 bases. The J segment lost 7 bases and the V segment lost 1 base, leaving 2 bases of the junction unmatched. The CDR3 consists of 14 residues. Looked up from germline, CDR1 is SGHVS and CDR2 is FNYEAQ. For the CDR3, the DNA is TGTGCCAGCAGCTTAGACAGGGGGAGCGGGGAGCTGTTTTTT. Translation gives CASSLDRGSGELFF. The variable domain in full, with the rest retrieved from reference TRBV7-6 and TRBJ2-2, is GAGVSQSPRYKVTKRGQDVALRCDPISGHVSLYWYRQALGQGPEFLTYFNYEAQQDKSGLPNDRFSAERPEGSISTLTIQRTEQRDSAMYRCASSLDRGSGELFFGEGSRLTVL.

The chain has TRBV29-1 and TRBJ1-2; 9 bases are a match to TRBD1. In germline, CDR1 is SQVTM, CDR2 ANQGSEA. Trimming cost V 0 bases and J 4 bases; bases outside gene matches: 15. The CDR3 is 18 residues long. CDR3 protein: CSVEDREIQGASIYGYTF. CDR3 coding DNA: TGCAGCGTTGAAGATCGGGAAATACAGGGGGCTTCGATCTATGGCTACACCTTC.

V is TRBV7-2 and J is TRBJ1-4; a weak D match, TRBD1 (5 bases). Germline-derived CDR1 and CDR2 are SGHTA and FQGNSA. The V end was cut by 1 base, the J end by 7 bases, with 16 bases between. CDR3 length equals 16 residues. CDR3 nucleotides: TGTGCCAGCAGCTTAGGAGTCACAGTGGGGGGTGAAAAACTGTTTTTT. It encodes CASSLGVTVGGEKLFF.

Only one count was recorded for this clone. This chain uses TRBV6-1 with TRBJ1-5; no clear D gene. V was cut by 2 bases and J by 0 bases, with 8 bases left in between. CDR3 length equals 15 residues. Per the germline V gene, CDR1 is MNHNS and CDR2 is SASEGT. Here the CDR3 reads CASSEMRISNQPQHF. The CDR3 DNA reads as TGTGCCAGCAGTGAAATGCGGATTAGCAATCAGCCCCAGCATTTT.

This clone was seen a single time. The chain links TRBV9 to TRBJ2-2, with D unclear. Germline V gene data show CDR1 as SGDLS and CDR2 as YYNGEE. Trimming removed 4 bases at V and 4 bases at J, with 17 bases between. CDR3 length: 16 amino acids. The CDR3 DNA follows: TGTGCCAGCAGCCCTAGGGTAGGGCCAGGCACCGGGGAGCTGTTTTTT. Its protein product is CASSPRVGPGTGELFF.

As regards this clone: In the same sample, other DNA sequences code for this CDR3. The chain is built from TRBV5-1 and TRBJ2-1; 10 nucleotides line up with TRBD2. V lost 0 bases, J lost 4 bases, and 4 bases stayed unmatched. CDR1 is SGHRS, CDR2 YFSETQ, per germline. The CDR3 has 16 amino acids. The CDR3 nucleotides read TGCGCCAGCAGCTTGGGGAGCGGGGGGGCGTACAATGAGCAGTTCTTC. Amino acids: CASSLGSGGAYNEQFF.

The chain joins TRBV2 to TRBJ1-2, with 10 positions matching TRBD1. The CDR3 has 15 residues. Per the germline V gene, CDR1 is SNHLY and CDR2 is FYNNEI. V was pared by 6 bases and J by 3 bases, with 7 bases of the junction left unmatched. CDR3 sequence: CASRAGTGAYYGYTF. The CDR3 nucleotides read TGTGCCAGCAGAGCCGGGACAGGGGCTTACTATGGCTACACCTTC. The variable domain in full, with the rest retrieved from reference TRBV2 and TRBJ1-2, is EPEVTQTPSHQVTQMGQEVILRCVPISNHLYFYWYRQILGQKVEFLVSFYNNEISEKSEIFDDQFSVERPDGSNFTLKIRSTKLEDSAMYFCASRAGTGAYYGYTFGSGTRLTVV.

The chain is built from TRBV19 and TRBJ1-6; TRBD1 matches at 9 bases. The length of the CDR3 is 14 residues. Germline trimming cut 5 bases from V and 10 bases from J; bases unmatched to any gene: 6. Germline V lookup: CDR1 LNHDA, CDR2 SQIVND (reference sequence). The chain's CDR3 is CASSQTGGGSPLHF. The CDR3 DNA is TGTGCCAGTAGTCAGACAGGGGGAGGCTCACCCCTCCACTTT.

J is TRBJ1-1 and V is TRBV6-4; 7 nucleotides line up with TRBD1. CDR3 length: 15 amino acids. J gave up 1 base and V 8 bases, and 10 bases lay outside the gene matches. In germline, CDR1 is MRHNA, CDR2 SNTAGT. In DNA, the CDR3 is TGTGCCAGCGCGGGCCCGACAGGGCAGAACACTGAAGCTTTCTTT. Translated: CASAGPTGQNTEAFF.

This chain uses TRBV19 with TRBJ2-4; TRBD1 matches 8 bases. V was pared by 4 bases and J by 1 base, with 9 bases of the junction left unmatched. CDR1 and CDR2 (germline): LNHDA, SQIVND (reference sequence). CDR3 length equals 17 residues. In DNA, the CDR3 is TGTGCCAGTAGTACCGCCCGGCGGACAGGGGCCAAAAACATTCAGTACTTC. Translating it yields CASSTARRTGAKNIQYF. Variable domain in full (rest from reference TRBV19 and TRBJ2-4): DGGITQSPKYLFRKEGQNVTLSCEQNLNHDAMYWYRQDPGQGLRLIYYSQIVNDFQKGDIAEGYSVSREKKESFPLTVTSAQKNPTAFYLCASSTARRTGAKNIQYFGAGTRLSVL.

CDR3 DNA sequence: TGTGCCAGTAGTATAGAAGGGTATAGCAATCAGCCCCAGCATTTT. Residues: CASSIEGYSNQPQHF. The rearrangement links TRBV19 to TRBJ1-5, with D unclear. Trimming took 0 bases from V and 0 from J, leaving 6 bases between them. The CDR3 has 15 amino acids. The germline V gene has CDR1 LNHDA and CDR2 SQIVND (reference sequence).

The chain carries TRBV15 and TRBJ1-3; D ambiguous. The CDR3 sequence is 15 residues long. V lost 6 bases, J lost 0 bases, and 12 bases lay in between. Germline CDR1 reads LNHNV; CDR2 reads YYDKDF (reference sequence). The CDR3 nucleotides are TGTGCCACCAGAGACCCGGGGATCTCTGGAAACACCATATATTTT. Translation gives CATRDPGISGNTIYF.

The chain carries TRBV7-8 and TRBJ1-2, with D possibly being TRBD1 (6 bases). V lost 4 bases, J lost 2 bases, and 14 bases lay in between. The CDR3 contains 15 residues. The germline CDR1 and CDR2 sequences are SGHVS and FQNEAQ. DNA for the CDR3: TGTGCCAGCAGCTCTTGGGGGGCCATAAACTATGGCTACACCTTC. Translating it yields CASSSWGAINYGYTF.

CDR3 residues: CASTPLTGSNSPLHF. The CDR3, as DNA: TGTGCCAGTACCCCATTGACAGGGAGTAATTCACCCCTCCACTTT. V usage is TRBV19 and J usage is TRBJ1-6; 7 nucleotides agree with TRBD1. Germline V gene lookup returns CDR1 LNHDA and CDR2 SQIVND (reference sequence). The V gene end was trimmed by 7 bases and the J gene end by 6 bases; junction bases not matched to a gene: 9. CDR3 size: 15 residues.

The rearrangement uses TRBV2 and TRBJ1-1; D possibly corresponds to TRBD1 (6 bases). Germline V lookup: CDR1 SNHLY, CDR2 FYNNEI. V was trimmed by 2 bases and J by 10 bases, leaving 14 bases between them. This CDR3 spans 13 amino acids. The CDR3 here is CASSETLRGGAFF. CDR3 nucleotide sequence: TGTGCCAGCAGTGAAACATTAAGGGGGGGAGCTTTCTTT.